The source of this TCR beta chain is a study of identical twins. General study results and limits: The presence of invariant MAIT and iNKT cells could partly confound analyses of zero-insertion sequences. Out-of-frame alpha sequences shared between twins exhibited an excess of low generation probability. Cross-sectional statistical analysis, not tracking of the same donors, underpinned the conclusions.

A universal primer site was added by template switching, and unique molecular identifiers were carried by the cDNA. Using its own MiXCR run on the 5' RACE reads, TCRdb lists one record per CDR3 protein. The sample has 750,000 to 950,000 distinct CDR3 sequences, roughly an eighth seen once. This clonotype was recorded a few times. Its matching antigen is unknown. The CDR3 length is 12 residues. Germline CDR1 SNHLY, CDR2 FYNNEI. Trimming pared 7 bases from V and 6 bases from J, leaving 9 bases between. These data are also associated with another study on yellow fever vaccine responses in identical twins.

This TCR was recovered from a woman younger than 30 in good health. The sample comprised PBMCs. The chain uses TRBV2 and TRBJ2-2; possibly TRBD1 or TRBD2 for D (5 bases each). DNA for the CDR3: TGTGCCAGCATTTCGGGACCCGGGGAGCTGTTTTTT. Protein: CASISGPGELFF.